What follows are 27 T cell receptor beta chains derived from one specimen sequenced in a study of cytomegalovirus exposure and HLA in healthy donors. In the PCR, 60 Vbeta and 13 Jbeta primers were used. The method was immunoSEQ multiplex PCR; TCRdb's version includes in-frame clones alone and lacks a portion of them. Of about 180,000 clones detected, around 84% appear once; the ten largest clones hold 1%. Sequences were obtained from PBMCs. These receptors all stem from a boy between 2 and 15 years old in good health and CMV-seronegative.

This chain uses TRBV7-3 with TRBJ2-5; maybe TRBD2 (5 bases). Germline V gene lookup returns CDR1 SGHTA and CDR2 FQGTGA. The CDR3 spans 13 residues. V was shortened by 5 bases and J by 11 bases, with 18 bases between the two germline ends. CDR3 DNA sequence: TGTGCCAGCAGCCCCGGTCTCGTCGGGGAGCAGTACTTC. It is translated as CASSPGLVGEQYF.

For the CDR3, the DNA is TGTGCCAGCAGCGTCGGCGGCAATGAGCAGTTCTTC. As protein: CASSVGGNEQFF. The chain carries TRBV27 and TRBJ2-1; unclear D gene. The V gene lost 6 bases and the J gene lost 6 bases, with 9 bases spanning the gap. Germline V lookup: CDR1 MNHEY, CDR2 SMNVEV (reference sequence). The CDR3 runs 12 residues.

The chain is built from TRBV7-9 and TRBJ1-1, with D possibly matching TRBD1 (5 bases). CDR1 is SEHNR and CDR2 is FQNEAQ in the germline V gene (reference sequence). The ends were cut back, 2 bases at V and 5 bases at J, with 9 bases in the middle. The CDR3 sequence is 13 residues long. Here the CDR3 reads CASSLKGETEAFF. In DNA, the CDR3 is TGTGCCAGCAGCTTAAAAGGGGAAACTGAAGCTTTCTTT.

The chain uses TRBV4-1 and TRBJ2-7, with 9 bases matching TRBD2. Losses at the gene ends were 0 bases for V and 12 bases for J; bases not matched to a gene: 12. Germline V gene data show CDR1 as MGHRA and CDR2 as YSYEKL. The CDR3 is made up of 15 amino acids. DNA for the CDR3: TGCGCCAGCAGCCAAGACTGGCGGGGGGGGGTACGTTTGTACGTC. Protein: CASSQDWRGGVRLYV.

The chain recombines TRBV9 with TRBJ1-2; maybe TRBD1 (5 bases). The V end was cut by 7 bases, the J end by 3 bases, with 10 bases between. Germline V gene lookup returns CDR1 SGDLS and CDR2 YYNGEE. The CDR3 length is 12 residues. The CDR3: CASGGTHYGYTF. CDR3 bases: TGTGCCAGCGGGGGGACCCACTATGGCTACACCTTC. Full variable domain (remainder filled in from reference TRBV9 and TRBJ1-2): DSGVTQTPKHLITATGQRVTLRCSPRSGDLSVYWYQQSLDQGLQFLIQYYNGEERAKGNILERFSAQQFPDLHSELNLSSLELGDSALYFCASGGTHYGYTFGSGTRLTVV.

This clone was observed a handful of times. The chain recombines TRBV7-9 with TRBJ1-2, with TRBD1 identical over 9 bases. V shed 4 bases and J 3 bases; nucleotides not matched to a gene: 6. Germline lookup yields CDR1 SEHNR and CDR2 FQNEAQ (reference sequence). CDR3 length: 15 residues. CDR3 nucleotide sequence: TGTGCCAGCAGCTATTTGGGACAGGGATACTATGGCTACACCTTC. As protein: CASSYLGQGYYGYTF. The entire variable domain, with the rest obtained from reference TRBV7-9 and TRBJ1-2, is as follows: DTGVSQNPRHKITKRGQNVTFRCDPISEHNRLYWYRQTLGQGPEFLTYFQNEAQLEKSRLLSDRFSAERPKGSFSTLEIQRTEQGDSAMYLCASSYLGQGYYGYTFGSGTRLTVV.

The chain couples TRBV6-6 to TRBJ2-3; maybe TRBD2 (5 bases). The CDR3 has 14 amino acids. The V and J ends lost 4 bases and 2 bases respectively, with 10 bases between them. CDR1 and CDR2 (germline): MNHNY, SVGAGI (reference sequence). CDR3 residues: CASSWETDTDTQYF. CDR3 DNA: TGTGCCAGCAGTTGGGAGACCGACACAGATACGCAGTATTTT.

This clone was observed once. V usage is TRBV4-2 and J usage is TRBJ2-1; TRBD1 matches at 10 bases. Unmatched junction bases numbered 15, after V lost 5 bases and J lost 8 bases. The CDR3 covers 17 residues. Germline CDR1 LGHNA, CDR2 YNFKEQ. The CDR3 nucleotides read TGTGCCAGCAGCGAAAACCTCTGGGACAGGGGTAGGCATGAGCAGTTCTTC. Encoded protein: CASSENLWDRGRHEQFF.

This clone has just one count. This sequence joins TRBV11-2 and TRBJ2-1; 12 bases agree with TRBD2. V lost 5 bases, J lost 6 bases, and 5 bases stayed unmatched. Germline assignment: CDR1 SGHAT and CDR2 FQNNGV. The CDR3 sequence is 15 residues long. The CDR3 loop is CASSLQLAGGNEQFF. The CDR3 DNA follows: TGTGCCAGCAGCCTACAACTAGCGGGGGGCAATGAGCAGTTCTTC.

To note about this clone: In the same sample, other DNA sequences code for this CDR3. The V and J genes are TRBV7-2 and TRBJ2-1, with 8 bases aligning to TRBD2. CDR3 length: 14 residues. From germline, CDR1 is SGHTA and CDR2 FQGNSA. The V and J ends lost 5 bases and 4 bases, in that order; junction bases with no gene match: 4. The CDR3 sequence: CASSRGGSYNEQFF. CDR3 coding DNA: TGTGCCAGCAGCCGGGGGGGATCATACAATGAGCAGTTCTTC.

The rearrangement joins TRBV27 to TRBJ2-3, with 7 bases matching TRBD1. In germline, CDR1 is MNHEY, CDR2 SMNVEV (reference sequence). The CDR3 sequence is 14 residues long. V was clipped by 4 bases and J by 3 bases; unmatched bases: 4. CDR3 coding DNA: TGTGCCAGCAGTTCAGGGACAGTTACAGATACGCAGTATTTT. Translated: CASSSGTVTDTQYF.

J is TRBJ2-5 and V is TRBV6-1; a possible D gene is TRBD1 (5 bases). The V and J ends lost 1 base and 5 bases respectively, with 8 bases between them. This CDR3 comprises 13 residues. Germline assignment: CDR1 MNHNS and CDR2 SASEGT. The CDR3 region is CASSEGTRETQYF. CDR3 coding DNA: TGTGCCAGCAGTGAAGGGACACGGGAGACCCAGTACTTC.

This chain uses TRBV27 with TRBJ2-3; D ambiguous. The CDR3 runs to 13 residues. Germline V gives CDR1 MNHEY, CDR2 SMNVEV (reference sequence). V was trimmed by 0 bases and J by 3 bases, leaving 4 bases between them. In nucleotides, the CDR3 is TGTGCCAGCAGTTTATCCGGGACAGATACGCAGTATTTT. Translation: CASSLSGTDTQYF.

V gene TRBV2 combines with J gene TRBJ2-7; D remains unclear. The CDR3 is made up of 14 amino acids. Per the germline V gene, CDR1 is SNHLY and CDR2 is FYNNEI. Between the trimmed V and J ends, which lost 3 bases and 3 bases, there was a span of 12 bases. CDR3 region: CASSEEVTNYEQYF. CDR3 DNA sequence: TGTGCCAGCAGTGAGGAAGTCACTAACTACGAGCAGTACTTC.

The chain recombines TRBV7-3 with TRBJ2-7, with 11 bases that match TRBD1. The CDR3 totals 15 residues. J gave up 4 bases and V 2 bases, and 4 bases lay outside the gene matches. Germline V gene lookup returns CDR1 SGHTA and CDR2 FQGTGA. The CDR3 DNA reads TGTGCCAGCAGCTTATGGGACAGGGGGAATTACGAGCAGTACTTC. Translating it yields CASSLWDRGNYEQYF. The full variable domain, with the rest looked up from reference TRBV7-3 and TRBJ2-7, is GAGVSQTPSNKVTEKGKYVELRCDPISGHTALYWYRQSLGQGPEFLIYFQGTGAADDSGLPNDRFFAVRPEGSVSTLKIQRTERGDSAVYLCASSLWDRGNYEQYFGPGTRLTVT.

The gene calls are TRBV15 and TRBJ1-2; D unresolved. This CDR3 contains 13 residues. Trimming removed 3 bases at V and 7 bases at J, with 12 bases between. Germline V gene lookup returns CDR1 LNHNV and CDR2 YYDKDF (reference sequence). This chain's CDR3 is CATSRRHGLGYTF. The DNA for the CDR3 is TGTGCCACCAGCAGGCGACACGGTCTTGGCTACACCTTC. Drawing the rest from reference TRBV15 and TRBJ1-2, the complete variable domain is DAMVIQNPRYQVTQFGKPVTLSCSQTLNHNVMYWYQQKSSQAPKLLFHYYDKDFNNEADTPDNFQSRRPNTSFCFLDIRSPGLGDTAMYLCATSRRHGLGYTFGSGTRLTVV.

This chain uses TRBV7-8 with TRBJ2-7; D gene unclear. Trimming removed 5 bases at V and 7 bases at J, with 12 bases between. Germline V gene sequence: CDR1 SGHVS, CDR2 FQNEAQ. The CDR3 contains 12 residues. The CDR3 DNA follows: TGTGCCAGCAGCCCCGCGACGGGTGAGCAGTACTTC. Translated: CASSPATGEQYF.

The chain combines TRBV2 with TRBJ2-1, with TRBD1 identical over 11 bases. CDR3 length equals 12 residues. With V trimmed by 11 bases and J by 8 bases, 5 bases remained unmatched. Germline V gene lookup returns CDR1 SNHLY and CDR2 FYNNEI. CDR3 sequence reads: CAARDRGYEQFF. The CDR3 DNA follows: TGTGCCGCCCGGGACAGGGGGTATGAGCAGTTCTTC.

The sample holds a few counts of this clone. The rearrangement links TRBV28 to TRBJ2-7, with 7 bases aligning to TRBD2. Germline loops: CDR1 MDHEN, CDR2 SYDVKM. This CDR3 has 14 residues. The V gene end was trimmed by 7 bases and the J gene end by 0 bases; junction bases not matched to a gene: 6. CDR3 in amino acids: CASNTGTTSYEQYF. In nucleotides, the CDR3 is TGTGCCAGCAATACCGGGACTACCTCCTACGAGCAGTACTTC.

This clone was seen repeatedly, ten times or more. The chain recombines TRBV28 with TRBJ2-2; 9 bases are shared with TRBD1. CDR1 MDHEN and CDR2 SYDVKM come from the germline V gene. This CDR3 comprises 15 residues. J was trimmed by 2 bases and V by 4 bases; bases with no gene match: 2. For the CDR3, the DNA is TGTGCCAGCAGTTGGGGACAGGGAAACACCGGGGAGCTGTTTTTT. Translating gives CASSWGQGNTGELFF.

V gene TRBV6-5 combines with J gene TRBJ2-3; possibly TRBD2 for D (6 bases). The CDR3 covers 15 residues. Deletions cut 5 bases from V and 2 bases from J, with 14 bases between. Germline CDR1 reads MNHEY; CDR2 reads SVGAGI. The CDR3 bases are TGTGCCAGCAGTAGCCCGCGGGGTTTCACAGATACGCAGTATTTT. Protein sequence: CASSSPRGFTDTQYF.

This clone was seen only once. The CDR3 is CASSEGGTEAFF. DNA for the CDR3: TGTGCCAGCTCGGAGGGAGGGACTGAAGCTTTCTTT. This chain joins TRBV11-2 and TRBJ1-1; D ambiguous. Between the trimmed V and J ends, which lost 8 bases and 5 bases, there was a span of 12 bases. The length of the CDR3 is 12 residues. CDR1 is SGHAT, CDR2 FQNNGV, per germline.

This clone was observed once. The rearrangement links TRBV5-4 to TRBJ2-7; TRBD1 aligns across 7 bases. Germline V lookup: CDR1 SGHNT, CDR2 YYREEE (reference sequence). The V and J ends lost 4 bases and 4 bases, in that order; junction bases with no gene match: 8. This CDR3 region has 14 residues. The CDR3 is CASSQAGTAYEQYV. DNA for the CDR3: TGTGCCAGCAGCCAAGCTGGGACAGCGTACGAGCAGTACGTC.

CDR3 amino acids: CASSAGGDTQYF. The CDR3 nucleotides read TGTGCCAGCAGCGCAGGAGGGGATACGCAGTATTTT. V usage is TRBV11-3 and J usage is TRBJ2-3; weak D call: TRBD2 (6 bases). The V gene lost 5 bases and the J gene lost 6 bases, with 9 bases spanning the gap. CDR1 SGHNT and CDR2 YENEEA come from the germline V gene. This CDR3 region has 12 residues.

This clone has just a few counts. J is TRBJ2-3 and V is TRBV6-5, with D unclear. Trimming took off 6 bases at V and 0 bases at J, with 4 bases between the two ends. Germline V CDR1 and CDR2: MNHEY, SVGAGI. This CDR3 comprises 12 residues. CDR3 sequence (DNA): TGTGCCAGCAGCTCCAGCACAGATACGCAGTATTTT. This translates into CASSSSTDTQYF.

The CDR3 here is CASSRGRRTEAFF. For the CDR3, the DNA is TGTGCCAGCAGCCGCGGGAGGCGCACTGAAGCTTTCTTT. This rearrangement joins TRBV6-5 to TRBJ1-1; D not certain. There are 13 residues in the CDR3. Between the trimmed V and J ends, which lost 6 bases and 4 bases, there was a span of 12 bases. CDR1 and CDR2 (germline): MNHEY, SVGAGI.

This rearrangement joins TRBV4-1 to TRBJ2-2; TRBD2 aligns across 14 bases. This CDR3 is built from 18 residues. Losses at the gene ends were 4 bases for V and 6 bases for J; bases not matched to a gene: 10. Germline V gene lookup returns CDR1 MGHRA and CDR2 YSYEKL. Here the CDR3 reads CASSPLGLAGDRAGELFF. The DNA of the CDR3 is TGCGCCAGCAGCCCATTGGGACTAGCGGGGGATCGCGCCGGGGAGCTGTTTTTT.